The clone carrying this T cell receptor (beta chain) showed up many times. This CDR3 has 15 residues. V shed 3 bases, J shed 0 bases, and the junction held 5 bases outside the gene matches. CDR1 and CDR2 (germline): SQVTM, ANQGSEA. The sample belongs to a study of T cell repertoires in cytomegalovirus infection. TCRdb re-called the reads with MiXCR, one entry per CDR3 protein. Of around 440,000 distinct CDR3 sequences in the sample, about 10% were seen once. The chain links TRBV29-1 to TRBJ2-3, with 8 nucleotides matching TRBD2. Sequenced material: PBMCs. This clonotype originated in a human donor in good health (CMV status not recorded). Some clones in this sample may be carry-over from other donors' samples. The CDR3 bases are TGCAGCGTTGAGCCACTAGCGGAAAGCACAGATACGCAGTATTTT. As protein: CSVEPLAESTDTQYF.